This TCR beta chain stems from a study of shared clonotypes between healthy human individuals. About the study: Each donor contributed plates that comprised three CD4 naive, three CD4 memory, two CD8 naive and one CD8 memory. Study-wide findings and caveats: Genetic and exposure-history diversity was limited by the small donor number. The study found approximately 5% of naive CD4 clonotypes shared across four donors.

The table came from immunoSEQ multiplex PCR; TCRdb's copy has only in-frame clones and leaves some out. The sample has 1,500,000 or so clones; 98% are singletons. Germline CDR1 reads MGHRA; CDR2 reads YSYEKL. The J segment lost 3 bases and the V segment lost 1 base, leaving 2 bases of the junction unmatched. The CDR3 is 14 residues long. A word on this clone: Its matching antigen is unknown.

V and J are TRBV4-1 and TRBJ2-7, with 8 bases aligning to TRBD1. Sequencing was carried out using naive CD4+ T cells sorted from blood. Sample subset: CD45RA+ positively selected. The sequence was obtained from a man aged 30 to 39 in good health. The CDR3, as DNA: TGCGCCAGCAGCCAAGCGGGACAGGTCTACGAGCAGTACTTC. Encoded protein: CASSQAGQVYEQYF.